The subject of this entry is one T cell receptor beta chain. The sample belongs to a study of T cell responses to AZD1222 COVID-19 vaccine. Study background: Second doses at about 4 or about 12 weeks were pooled.

Profiling relied on immunoSEQ multiplex PCR, and the TCRdb table lists in-frame clones only, not all of them. The repertoire has about 120,000 clones, 75% to 90% of them found once; the top ten carry less than 10%. V gave up 3 bases and J gave up 4 bases; unmatched junction bases: 5. In germline, CDR1 is SGHTA, CDR2 FQGNSA. The CDR3 consists of 15 residues. This sequence joins TRBV7-2 and TRBJ2-7; 11 nucleotides match TRBD2. The sequencing here drew on peripheral blood, taken on day 0 of AZD1222 vaccination. This receptor was obtained from an adult in good health. The DNA for the CDR3 is TGTGCCAGCAGCTTTACTAGCGGGAGATTTTACGAGCAGTACTTC. Amino acids: CASSFTSGRFYEQYF.